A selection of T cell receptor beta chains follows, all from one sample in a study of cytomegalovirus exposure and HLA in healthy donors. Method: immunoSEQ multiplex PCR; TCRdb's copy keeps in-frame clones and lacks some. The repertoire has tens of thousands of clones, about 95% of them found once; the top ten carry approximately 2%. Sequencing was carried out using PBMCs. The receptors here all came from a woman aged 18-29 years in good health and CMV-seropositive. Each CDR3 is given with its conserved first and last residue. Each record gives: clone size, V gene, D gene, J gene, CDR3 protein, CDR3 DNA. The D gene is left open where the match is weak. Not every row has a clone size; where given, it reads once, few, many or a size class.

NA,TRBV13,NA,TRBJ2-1,CASSLDSVSSYNEQFF,TGTGCCAGCAGCTTAGACTCCGTGAGCTCCTACAATGAGCAGTTCTTC
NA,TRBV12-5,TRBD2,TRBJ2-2,CASGLGLAGDTGELFF,TGTGCTAGTGGTTTGGGCCTAGCGGGTGACACCGGGGAGCTGTTTTTT
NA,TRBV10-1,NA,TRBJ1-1,CASSEYLGANTEAFF,TGCGCCAGCAGTGAGTATCTGGGGGCGAACACTGAAGCTTTCTTT
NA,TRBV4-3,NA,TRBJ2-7,CASSRPDTTYEQYF,TGCGCCAGCAGCCGGCCGGACACCACCTACGAGCAGTACTTC
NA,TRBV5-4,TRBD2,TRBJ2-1,CASSILPSGSYNEQFF,TGTGCCAGCAGCATTTTACCTAGCGGATCCTACAATGAGCAGTTCTTC
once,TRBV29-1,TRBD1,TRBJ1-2,CSAERDRGYGYTF,TGCAGCGCCGAACGGGACAGGGGCTATGGCTACACCTTC
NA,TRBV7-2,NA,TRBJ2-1,CASSLELGTPLVNEQFF,TGTGCCAGCAGCTTGGAGCTCGGGACTCCCCTAGTCAATGAGCAGTTCTTC
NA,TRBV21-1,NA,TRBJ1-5,CASSKNGNRISNQPQHF,TGTGCCAGCAGCAAAAACGGGAATAGGATAAGCAATCAGCCCCAGCATTTT
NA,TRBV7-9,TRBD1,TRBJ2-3,CASSVSTGGGIDTQYF,TGTGCCAGCAGCGTCTCGACAGGGGGAGGAATAGATACGCAGTATTTT
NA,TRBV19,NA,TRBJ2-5,CASSISRGTQYF,TGTGCCAGTAGTATATCTAGGGGGACCCAGTACTTC
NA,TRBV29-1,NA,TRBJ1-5,CSVAVLFPGHYSGNQPQHF,TGCAGCGTTGCTGTCCTCTTCCCGGGACACTATTCCGGCAATCAGCCCCAGCATTTT
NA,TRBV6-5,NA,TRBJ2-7,CASKLGQGSYEQYF,TGTGCCAGCAAGCTAGGCCAGGGGAGCTACGAGCAGTACTTC
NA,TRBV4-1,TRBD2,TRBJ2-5,CASSPQRGQETQYF,TGCGCCAGCAGCCCCCAGCGGGGTCAAGAGACCCAGTACTTC
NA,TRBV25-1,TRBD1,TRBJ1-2,CASSEPHHRGATYGYTF,TGTGCCAGCAGTGAACCGCACCACAGGGGGGCGACCTATGGCTACACCTTC
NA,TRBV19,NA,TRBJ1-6,CASSISGSAYNSPLHF,TGTGCCAGTAGTATATCGGGGAGCGCCTATAATTCACCCCTCCACTTT
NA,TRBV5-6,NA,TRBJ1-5,CASSSSTQGRDNQPQHF,TGTGCCAGCAGCTCTAGTACCCAGGGGAGGGACAATCAGCCCCAGCATTTT
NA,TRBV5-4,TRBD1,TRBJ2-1,CASSHHGQGEFYEQFF,TGTGCCAGCAGTCACCACGGACAGGGGGAGTTTTATGAGCAGTTCTTC
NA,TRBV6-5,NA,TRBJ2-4,CASSYARQLAKNIQYF,TGTGCCAGCAGTTACGCAAGACAGCTGGCCAAAAACATTCAGTACTTC
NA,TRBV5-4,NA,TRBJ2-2,CASSLGPQEANTGELFF,TGTGCCAGCAGCTTGGGACCCCAAGAGGCCAACACCGGGGAGCTGTTTTTT
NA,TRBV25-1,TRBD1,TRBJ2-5,CASLDRGRSETQYF,TGTGCCAGCTTGGACAGGGGGCGGTCGGAGACCCAGTACTTC
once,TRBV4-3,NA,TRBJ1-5,CASSQDAKSSNQPQHF,TGCGCCAGCAGCCAAGACGCGAAGAGTAGCAATCAGCCCCAGCATTTT
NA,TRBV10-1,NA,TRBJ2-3,CASSGSLGGGAGTDTQYF,TGCGCCAGCAGTGGGTCTCTCGGGGGAGGTGCGGGCACAGATACGCAGTATTTT
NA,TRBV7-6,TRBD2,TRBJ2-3,CASSLVAGGLADTQYF,TGTGCCAGCAGCTTAGTAGCGGGAGGTTTAGCAGATACGCAGTATTTT
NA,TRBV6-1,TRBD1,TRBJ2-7,CASSRTGVYEQYF,TGTGCCAGCTCCCGGACAGGAGTCTACGAGCAGTACTTC
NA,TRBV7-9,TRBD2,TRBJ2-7,CASGRDGYEQYF,TGTGCCAGCGGGAGGGATGGCTACGAGCAGTACTTC
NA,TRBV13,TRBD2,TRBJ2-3,CASSAGGPGRTDTQYF,TGTGCCAGCAGCGCGGGAGGCCCTGGTCGCACAGATACGCAGTATTTT
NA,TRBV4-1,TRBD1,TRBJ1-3,CASSQEQGAGNTIYF,TGCGCCAGCAGCCAAGAACAGGGGGCTGGAAACACCATATATTTT
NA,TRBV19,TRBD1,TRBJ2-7,CASSTLNRGNEQYF,TGTGCCAGTAGTACCTTAAACAGGGGTAACGAGCAGTACTTC
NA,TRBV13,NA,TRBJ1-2,CASSSVGAGGDKGYTF,TGTGCCAGCAGCTCCGTGGGGGCCGGTGGGGACAAAGGCTACACCTTC
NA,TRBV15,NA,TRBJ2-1,CATSRGPRRYYNEQFF,TGTGCCACCAGCAGAGGTCCTAGAAGGTACTACAATGAGCAGTTCTTC
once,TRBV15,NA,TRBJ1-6,CATSRTGLDSPLHF,TGTGCCACCAGCAGGACAGGTCTCGATTCACCCCTCCACTTT
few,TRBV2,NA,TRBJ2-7,CASSGQSYEQYF,TGTGCCAGCAGTGGACAGTCCTACGAGCAGTACTTC
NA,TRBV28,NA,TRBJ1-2,CASGAEVSGYTF,TGTGCCAGCGGCGCGGAGGTAAGTGGCTACACCTTC
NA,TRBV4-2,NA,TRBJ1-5,CASSQDWLSNQPQHF,TGTGCCAGCAGCCAAGATTGGCTCAGCAATCAGCCCCAGCATTTT
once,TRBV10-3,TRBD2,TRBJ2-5,CAISAVRGTSGGSYQETQYF,TGTGCCATCAGTGCGGTTAGGGGGACTAGCGGGGGGTCGTACCAAGAGACCCAGTACTTC
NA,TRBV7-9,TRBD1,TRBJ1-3,CASSLGQGDRNTIYF,TGTGCCAGCAGCTTAGGACAGGGTGACCGAAACACCATATATTTT
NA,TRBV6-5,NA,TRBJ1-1,CAIRSSGDVAFF,TGTGCCATACGCAGCTCGGGGGACGTAGCTTTCTTT
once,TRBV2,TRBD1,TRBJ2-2,CASSARGQGAGELFF,TGTGCCAGCAGTGCCCGGGGACAGGGTGCCGGGGAGCTGTTTTTT
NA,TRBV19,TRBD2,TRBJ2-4,CASNLSGGAGNIQYF,TGTGCCAGTAACCTTAGCGGGGGGGCCGGAAACATTCAGTACTTC
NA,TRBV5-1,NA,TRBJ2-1,CASSLASYNEQFF,TGCGCCAGCAGCTTGGCCAGCTACAATGAGCAGTTCTTC
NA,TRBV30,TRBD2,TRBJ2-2,CAWSTAGGIGELFF,TGTGCCTGGAGTACAGCGGGGGGGATAGGGGAGCTGTTTTTT
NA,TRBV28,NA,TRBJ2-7,CASTSSGTVYYEQYF,TGTGCCAGCACCTCTTCCGGGACTGTATACTACGAGCAGTACTTC
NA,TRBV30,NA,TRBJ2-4,CAWSGAVAKNIQYF,TGTGCCTGGAGTGGGGCCGTAGCCAAAAACATTCAGTACTTC
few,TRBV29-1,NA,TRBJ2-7,CSVELSSYEQYF,TGCAGCGTTGAATTGAGCTCCTACGAGCAGTACTTC
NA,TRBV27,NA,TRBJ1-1,CASSSGSTGFEAFF,TGTGCCAGCAGTTCCGGGTCTACAGGGTTTGAAGCTTTCTTT
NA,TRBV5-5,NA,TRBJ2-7,CASSRNQGGSYEQYF,TGTGCCAGCAGCCGTAACCAGGGGGGCTCCTACGAGCAGTACTTC
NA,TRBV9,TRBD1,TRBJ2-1,CASSVARDREQFF,TGTGCCAGCAGCGTAGCTAGGGACAGGGAGCAGTTCTTC
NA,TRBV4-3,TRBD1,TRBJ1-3,CASSQEQGGISGNTIYF,TGCGCCAGCAGCCAAGAACAGGGGGGAATCTCGGGAAACACCATATATTTT
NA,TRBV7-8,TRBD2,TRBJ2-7,CASSLRVFSGAYEQYF,TGTGCCAGCAGCTTAAGGGTCTTTAGCGGGGCCTACGAGCAGTACTTC
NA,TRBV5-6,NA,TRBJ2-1,CASSLLSLGNEQFF,TGTGCCAGCAGCTTGTTGAGCCTCGGGAATGAGCAGTTCTTC
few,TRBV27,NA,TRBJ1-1,CASSLVITAEAFF,TGTGCCAGCAGTCTCGTTATCACTGCTGAAGCTTTCTTT
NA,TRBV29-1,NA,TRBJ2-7,CSVGIPLGSTYEQYF,TGCAGCGTTGGGATACCGTTGGGCAGTACCTACGAGCAGTACTTC
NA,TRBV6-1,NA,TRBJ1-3,CASSELEFPGNTIYF,TGTGCCAGCAGTGAGCTGGAGTTTCCAGGAAACACCATATATTTT
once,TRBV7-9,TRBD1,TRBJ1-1,CASSLGTGDAFF,TGTGCCAGCAGCTTAGGGACAGGGGATGCTTTCTTT
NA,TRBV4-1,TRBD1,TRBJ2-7,CASSHQGADEQYF,TGCGCCAGCAGCCATCAGGGGGCGGACGAGCAGTACTTC
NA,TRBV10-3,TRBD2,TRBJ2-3,CAIKIGLATDTQYF,TGTGCCATCAAAATAGGACTAGCGACAGATACGCAGTATTTT
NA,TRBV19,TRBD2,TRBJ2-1,CASSTRLAGAGHEQFF,TGTGCCAGTAGTACACGACTAGCGGGGGCCGGGCATGAGCAGTTCTTC